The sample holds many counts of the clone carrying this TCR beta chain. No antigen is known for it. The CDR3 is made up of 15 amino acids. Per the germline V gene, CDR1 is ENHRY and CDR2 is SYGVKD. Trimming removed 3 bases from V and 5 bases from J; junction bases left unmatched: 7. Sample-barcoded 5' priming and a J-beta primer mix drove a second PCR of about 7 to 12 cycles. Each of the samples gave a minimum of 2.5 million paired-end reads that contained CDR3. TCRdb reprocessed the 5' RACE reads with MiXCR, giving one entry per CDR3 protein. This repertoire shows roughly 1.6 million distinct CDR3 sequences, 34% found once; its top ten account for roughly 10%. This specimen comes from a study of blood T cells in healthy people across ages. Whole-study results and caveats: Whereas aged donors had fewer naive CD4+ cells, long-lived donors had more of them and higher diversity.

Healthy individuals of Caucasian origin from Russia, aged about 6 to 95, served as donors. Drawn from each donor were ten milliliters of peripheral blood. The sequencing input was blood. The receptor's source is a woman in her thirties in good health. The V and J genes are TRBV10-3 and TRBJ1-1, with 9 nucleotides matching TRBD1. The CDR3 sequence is CAISEPGQGRTEAFF. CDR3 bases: TGTGCCATCAGTGAACCTGGACAGGGGCGGACTGAAGCTTTCTTT.